The entry below describes one T cell receptor beta chain. The target antigen is unknown. TCRdb redid the calling of the 5' RACE reads with MiXCR, one entry per CDR3 protein. Of hundreds of thousands of distinct CDR3 sequences detected, 25% to 30% appear once; the ten largest clones hold under 0.9%. Germline CDR1 reads DFQATT; CDR2 reads SNEGSKA (reference sequence). Losses at the gene ends were 6 bases for V and 5 bases for J; bases not matched to a gene: 13. The CDR3 covers 15 residues. This sample is part of a study of CD8 T cells in ankylosing spondylitis. Study-level points and caveats: What seemed typical of ankylosing spondylitis blood was a TCR beta motif built from several highly homologous variants. CD8+ disease-linked clones were present at relatively low frequencies in blood.

The clonotype comes from a male donor with ankylosing spondylitis. The chain uses TRBV20-1 and TRBJ2-4; 7 nucleotides match TRBD1. Specimen: blood, either unsorted or a sorted T cell fraction (not recorded which). DNA for the CDR3: TGCAGTGCGGAAACAGGGGCCTACTTTGAAAACATTCAGTACTTC. Translated, it gives CSAETGAYFENIQYF.